These 2 T cell receptor beta chains were sequenced from one sample in a study of tumor-infiltrating lymphocytes in primary liver carcinoma. The roughly 17-32 mg bulk tissue piece was not sorted before simultaneous RNA and DNA extraction. The input was approximately 500 ng total RNA; TCR beta cDNA was made from it with a constant-region primer. The TCR beta library was amplified through three nested multiplex PCR rounds in a modified ARM-PCR procedure. Amplification in the first two PCR rounds was performed using TRBV1-TRBV30 forward primers and a C-beta reverse primer for roughly 10 cycles each. TCRdb reanalysed the multiplex PCR reads using MiXCR and keeps one entry per CDR3 protein. This repertoire shows 20,000 to 25,000 distinct CDR3 sequences, more than 70% found once; its top ten account for about a third. The sequenced material came from liver tumor tissue from sampling region 2. Subset of the sample: tumor region T2, inferior pole. The receptors here all came from a woman between 25 and 40 years old with primary liver carcinoma and hepatitis B virus infection.

About this clonotype: A read error is likely, as this CDR3 ends without the conserved phenylalanine or tryptophan. CDR3: CAISESATSQETQYL. The CDR3 bases are TGTGCCATCAGTGAGTCGGCTACCAGTCAAGAGACTCAGTACCTC. The rearrangement joins TRBV10-3 to TRBJ2-5; no clear D. The germline V gene has CDR1 ENHRY and CDR2 SYGVKD. The CDR3 runs to 15 residues.

The chain combines TRBV6-1 with TRBJ1-5; the match to TRBD1 covers 7 bases. Germline CDR1 MNHNS, CDR2 SASEGT. The CDR3 length is 16 residues. V gave up 6 bases and J gave up 9 bases; unmatched junction bases: 17. The CDR3 sequence is CASREQGSVPGRPQHF. In DNA, the CDR3 is TGTGCCAGCAGAGAACAGGGGAGCGTCCCCGGTCGGCCCCAGCATTTT.